This is a list of T cell receptor beta chains from one sample in a study of shared clonotypes between healthy human individuals. The protocol was immunoSEQ multiplex PCR, while the TCRdb copy is restricted to in-frame clones and leaves out a portion. The sample holds around 550,000 clones; approximately 95% are singletons and the top ten take about 0.11%. Input material: naive CD8+ T cells sorted from blood. These receptors originate from a woman aged 25 to 39 in good health. CDR3s include the opening cysteine and the closing phenylalanine or tryptophan. The order of the fields is CDR3 length, clone size, J gene, V gene, D gene, CDR3 protein, CDR3 DNA. The D gene is left open where the match is weak. For some rows the clone size is stated as once, few or many, or as a class when expanded; others skip it.

>13|-|TRBJ2-7|TRBV14|-
CASSQGGADEQYF
TGTGCCAGCAGCCAAGGGGGGGCGGATGAGCAGTACTTC
>13|-|TRBJ2-3|TRBV29-1|-
CSVPIGSLDTQYF
TGCAGCGTCCCGATAGGCAGCTTGGATACGCAGTATTTT
>15|-|TRBJ2-1|TRBV7-3|-
CASSLSAEYYNEQFF
TGTGCCAGCAGCCTAAGTGCGGAATATTACAATGAGCAGTTCTTC
>15|-|TRBJ2-3|TRBV14|-
CASTAGALRTDTQYF
TGTGCCAGCACAGCAGGGGCTCTGAGGACAGATACGCAGTATTTT
>14|once|TRBJ2-1|TRBV28|-
CASSLWVRDNEQFF
TGTGCCAGCAGTTTATGGGTCCGGGACAATGAGCAGTTCTTC
>16|-|TRBJ2-1|TRBV14|-
CASSRVWGSSYNEQFF
TGTGCCAGCAGCCGAGTTTGGGGCAGCTCCTACAATGAGCAGTTCTTC
>16|-|TRBJ2-1|TRBV13|TRBD1
CASSYTKRQGAGEQFF
TGTGCCAGCAGCTACACTAAACGACAGGGGGCGGGAGAGCAGTTCTTC
>13|once|TRBJ2-5|TRBV7-8|TRBD1
CASSPDRGETQYF
TGTGCCAGCAGCCCGGACAGGGGAGAGACCCAGTACTTC
>15|once|TRBJ1-5|TRBV6-1|TRBD1
CASRDRGPSNQPQHF
TGTGCCAGCCGGGACAGGGGGCCTAGCAATCAGCCCCAGCATTTT
>15|-|TRBJ1-5|TRBV2|TRBD1
CASRPWGQSNQPQHF
TGTGCCAGCAGACCCTGGGGACAGAGCAATCAGCCCCAGCATTTT
>14|-|TRBJ2-1|TRBV2|-
CASSEAPSRREQFF
TGTGCCAGCAGTGAAGCGCCTAGCCGGCGGGAGCAGTTCTTC
>15|-|TRBJ1-1|TRBV4-1|TRBD1
CASSHGQGGHTEAFF
TGCGCCAGCAGCCACGGACAGGGAGGTCACACTGAAGCTTTCTTT
>14|-|TRBJ2-2|TRBV2|-
CASGIAMNTGELFF
TGTGCCAGCGGCATAGCTATGAACACCGGGGAGCTGTTTTTT
>13|few|TRBJ2-1|TRBV19|-
CASSMWQYNEQFF
TGTGCCAGTAGTATGTGGCAGTACAATGAGCAGTTCTTC
>15|-|TRBJ1-1|TRBV29-1|TRBD1
CSVEGSWTGRTEAFF
TGCAGCGTTGAGGGTTCTTGGACAGGAAGGACTGAAGCTTTCTTT
>11|-|TRBJ2-1|TRBV28|-
CASSFHNEQFF
TGTGCCAGCAGTTTCCACAATGAGCAGTTCTTC
>13|-|TRBJ2-2|TRBV6-5|-
CASSYSMSGELFF
TGTGCCAGCAGTTACTCGATGAGCGGGGAGCTGTTTTTT
>18|-|TRBJ2-5|TRBV27|TRBD2
CASSLLLAGVVPQETQYF
TGTGCCAGCAGTTTATTACTAGCGGGAGTAGTTCCCCAAGAGACCCAGTACTTC
>12|-|TRBJ2-7|TRBV29-1|-
CSVSGGSYEQYF
TGCAGCGTTTCCGGAGGGTCCTACGAGCAGTACTTC
>14|-|TRBJ2-7|TRBV9|-
CASSLGYGRNEQYF
TGTGCCAGCAGTCTCGGATACGGCCGGAACGAGCAGTACTTC
>11|-|TRBJ2-5|TRBV5-1|-
CASSLQETQYF
TGCGCCAGCAGTTTACAAGAGACCCAGTACTTC
>15|once|TRBJ1-5|TRBV6-5|-
CASSPMGGNNQPQHF
TGTGCCAGCAGCCCCATGGGGGGAAACAATCAGCCCCAGCATTTT
>14|-|TRBJ1-1|TRBV14|-
CASSQDTPSTEAFF
TGTGCCAGCAGCCAAGATACCCCCAGCACTGAAGCTTTCTTT
>15|-|TRBJ2-7|TRBV19|TRBD2
CASSMRTSAPYEQYF
TGTGCCAGTAGTATGAGGACTAGCGCGCCCTACGAGCAGTACTTC
>15|-|TRBJ1-5|TRBV28|TRBD1
CASRPDREGNQPQHF
TGTGCCAGCAGGCCAGACAGGGAGGGCAATCAGCCCCAGCATTTT
>13|-|TRBJ2-1|TRBV7-9|-
CASSLAYNNEQFF
TGTGCCAGCAGCTTAGCGTATAACAATGAGCAGTTCTTC
>16|-|TRBJ2-1|TRBV28|TRBD1
CASTLGTGLSYNEQFF
TGTGCCAGCACCCTCGGGACAGGACTCTCCTACAATGAGCAGTTCTTC
>14|once|TRBJ2-7|TRBV28|-
CASSLDLNPLEQYF
TGTGCCAGCAGTCTCGACCTTAACCCTCTCGAGCAGTACTTC
>13|-|TRBJ2-7|TRBV11-2|-
CASSLIQGYEQYF
TGTGCCAGCAGCTTAATACAGGGCTACGAGCAGTACTTC
>14|-|TRBJ1-2|TRBV10-2|-
CASSDLGPNYGYTF
TGCGCCAGCAGTGATCTAGGGCCGAACTATGGCTACACCTTC
>13|-|TRBJ2-2|TRBV6-6|-
CATLRGDTGELFF
TGTGCCACCTTGAGGGGGGACACCGGGGAGCTGTTTTTT
>17|-|TRBJ1-1|TRBV19|TRBD1
CASSIALSGTGYTEAFF
TGTGCCAGTAGTATAGCATTATCCGGGACAGGGTACACTGAAGCTTTCTTT
>13|-|TRBJ2-1|TRBV29-1|-
CSVLGLSTGEQFF
TGCAGCGTGCTAGGACTATCGACGGGGGAGCAGTTCTTC
>15|-|TRBJ2-5|TRBV7-9|TRBD2
CASSGAGGGQETQYF
TGTGCCAGCAGCGGAGCGGGAGGTGGACAAGAGACCCAGTACTTC
>17|-|TRBJ2-7|TRBV4-1|TRBD2
CASSQDVEAGAVYEQYF
TGCGCCAGCAGCCAAGACGTGGAAGCGGGAGCAGTCTACGAGCAGTACTTC
>12|-|TRBJ1-2|TRBV6-5|-
CASSQTGDGYTF
TGTGCCAGCAGCCAGACAGGTGATGGCTACACCTTC
>11|-|TRBJ2-7|TRBV20-1|-
CSAFETYEQYF
TGCAGTGCTTTCGAAACCTACGAGCAGTACTTC
>16|-|TRBJ2-1|TRBV27|-
CASSLYQGSSYNEQFF
TGTGCCAGCAGTTTATATCAGGGGAGCTCCTACAATGAGCAGTTCTTC
>16|-|TRBJ2-7|TRBV28|TRBD2
CASISPSGSGTYEQYF
TGTGCCAGCATCTCTCCGAGTGGAAGCGGGACCTACGAGCAGTACTTC
>11|-|TRBJ1-3|TRBV2|-
CARGGPHTIYF
TGTGCCAGAGGGGGACCCCACACCATATATTTT
>16|-|TRBJ2-3|TRBV4-1|TRBD1
CASSTYSGGPTDTQYF
TGCGCCAGCAGCACCTACTCAGGGGGACCCACAGATACGCAGTATTTT
>15|once|TRBJ2-1|TRBV2|-
CASREFPSLYNEQFF
TGTGCCAGCAGGGAGTTCCCTTCCTTGTACAATGAGCAGTTCTTC
>10|-|TRBJ1-1|TRBV2|-
CALPSFEAFF
TGTGCCCTTCCAAGTTTTGAAGCTTTCTTT
>13|-|TRBJ2-4|TRBV27|-
CASSRGAKNIQYF
TGTGCCAGCAGCCGGGGAGCCAAAAACATTCAGTACTTC
>18|-|TRBJ2-3|TRBV29-1|TRBD2
CSVEDLGLAGGYTDTQYF
TGCAGCGTTGAAGATCTGGGACTAGCGGGAGGGTACACAGATACGCAGTATTTT
>13|few|TRBJ2-7|TRBV6-5|-
CASSYGGQYEQYF
TGTGCCAGCAGTTACGGGGGGCAGTACGAGCAGTACTTC
>14|-|TRBJ2-6|TRBV27|-
CASSFASGANVLTF
TGTGCCAGCAGTTTTGCGTCTGGGGCCAACGTCCTGACTTTC
>14|-|TRBJ2-7|TRBV2|-
CASRAEQGPYEQYF
TGTGCCAGCAGGGCGGAGCAGGGCCCCTACGAGCAGTACTTC
>16|-|TRBJ2-7|TRBV13|TRBD2
CASSLGLGTRIYEQYF
TGTGCCAGCAGCTTAGGCCTCGGGACTAGAATCTACGAGCAGTACTTC
>16|-|TRBJ2-5|TRBV11-2|TRBD2
CASSPGTSGIQETQYF
TGTGCCAGCAGCCCCGGGACTAGCGGGATCCAAGAGACCCAGTACTTC
>17|-|TRBJ2-1|TRBV7-9|TRBD2
CASSLGGRGSGANEQFF
TGTGCCAGCAGCTTGGGCGGGAGGGGCTCTGGGGCTAATGAGCAGTTCTTC
>12|-|TRBJ2-4|TRBV29-1|TRBD1
CSVGTGEIIQYF
TGCAGCGTCGGGACAGGGGAGATCATTCAGTACTTC
>15|-|TRBJ2-1|TRBV6-5|TRBD1
CASSIGTGGWDEQFF
TGTGCCAGCAGTATCGGGACAGGGGGATGGGATGAGCAGTTCTTC
>13|-|TRBJ2-7|TRBV13|TRBD1
CASSLDRGSGQYF
TGTGCCAGCAGCTTAGACAGGGGTTCGGGGCAGTACTTC